A single sample is the source of the 15 T cell receptor beta chains below, sequenced in a study of T cells in Graves' hyperthyroidism and ophthalmopathy. Amplification yielded TCR beta CDR3 regions, with RNA transcripts as the source. The TCR CDR3 first-round RT-PCR relied on the HTBI primer set. One entry per CDR3 protein, called by TCRdb with MiXCR from the multiplex PCR reads. This table holds hundreds of thousands of distinct CDR3 sequences, over 35% found once. Sequencing was carried out using blood. The receptors shown here come from a woman in her thirties or forties with Graves' hyperthyroidism.

The chain links TRBV7-8 to TRBJ2-7, with 11 bases that match TRBD1. The ends lost 0 bases at V and 0 bases at J; junction bases unmatched: 13. Germline loops: CDR1 SGHVS, CDR2 FQNEAQ. CDR3 size: 20 residues. CDR3 in amino acids: CASSLARGDRGSRHSYEQYF. DNA of the CDR3: TGTGCCAGCAGCTTAGCGAGAGGGGACAGGGGGAGTAGACACTCCTACGAGCAGTACTTC.

This clonotype has a count of ten or more. V and J are TRBV5-1 and TRBJ1-4, with TRBD1 matching 10 bases. There are 16 residues in the CDR3. Germline CDR1 reads SGHRS; CDR2 reads YFSETQ. With 3 bases clipped from V and 8 bases from J, the junction kept 10 bases outside the gene matches. The CDR3 sequence: CASSSSIGQGEEKLFF. CDR3 coding DNA: TGCGCCAGCAGCTCGTCTATCGGACAGGGGGAAGAAAAACTGTTTTTT.

This clonotype is a singleton in its sample. This may be a read error, as it is one base from a much larger clone. The chain has TRBV7-8 and TRBJ1-2, with a possible D match to TRBD1 (5 bases). The CDR3 is made up of 15 amino acids. Germline CDR1 and CDR2: SGHVS and FQNEAQ. The CDR3 coding sequence is TGTGTCAGCAGCTACAAAGCCGACAGCACCTATGGCTACACCTTC. This encodes CVSSYKADSTYGYTF.

This clonotype has just a few counts. This chain links TRBV19 with TRBJ1-1, with D hard to call. Deletions cut 8 bases from V and 6 bases from J, with 13 bases between. CDR3 length: 12 amino acids. Germline V CDR1 and CDR2: LNHDA, SQIVND (reference sequence). The DNA for the CDR3 is TGTGCCAGTTACGAGGGTACGGCTGAAGCTTTCTTT. Its translation: CASYEGTAEAFF. The full variable domain, rest sourced from reference TRBV19 and TRBJ1-1, is DGGITQSPKYLFRKEGQNVTLSCEQNLNHDAMYWYRQDPGQGLRLIYYSQIVNDFQKGDIAEGYSVSREKKESFPLTVTSAQKNPTAFYLCASYEGTAEAFFGQGTRLTVV.

The rearrangement links TRBV20-1 to TRBJ1-1; D gene ambiguous. This CDR3 region has 14 residues. CDR1 and CDR2 from the germline V gene are DFQATT and SNEGSKA (reference sequence). V shed 1 base and J shed 4 bases, with 13 bases lying between them. The CDR3 nucleotides are TGCAGTGCTAGAGTAGGCCCCCCGGGCACTGAAGCTTTCTTT. This translates into CSARVGPPGTEAFF.

J is TRBJ1-1 and V is TRBV19; no reliable D call. The CDR3 is 14 amino acids. CDR1 and CDR2 (germline): LNHDA, SQIVND (reference sequence). Deletions cut 6 bases from V and 1 base from J, with 12 bases between. CDR3 nucleotide sequence: TGTGCCAGTAGAATATCAGCAGCGAACACTGAAGCTTTCTTT. Translated: CASRISAANTEAFF.

This sequence joins TRBV7-8 and TRBJ1-5; D is unclear. This CDR3 has 15 amino acids. V lost 11 bases to trimming and J lost 0 bases, with 17 bases between them. The germline V gene has CDR1 SGHVS and CDR2 FQNEAQ. This CDR3 reads CAWSATVSSNQPQHF. The CDR3 region has the DNA TGTGCCTGGAGTGCTACAGTCAGTAGCAATCAGCCCCAGCATTTT.

Ten or more counts support this clonotype. The chain couples TRBV10-1 to TRBJ2-7; the match to TRBD2 covers 10 bases. This CDR3 region has 18 residues. V was clipped by 3 bases and J by 3 bases; unmatched bases: 14. CDR1 is WNHNN, CDR2 SYGVQD, per germline (reference sequence). The CDR3, as DNA: TGCGCCAGCAGTGATGAGGGAATTACTAGCGGGACAATCTACGAGCAGTACTTC. Residues: CASSDEGITSGTIYEQYF.

In its sample, this clonotype was seen once. This clone may be a read error of a much larger clone one base away. The J gene is TRBJ1-1, the V gene TRBV20-1; D is perhaps TRBD1 (5 bases). The CDR3 has 14 residues. The germline gives CDR1 DFQATT, CDR2 SNEGSKA (reference sequence). This chain's CDR3 is CGARPRGWETEAFF. The CDR3 nucleotides are TGCGGTGCTAGGCCACGGGGCTGGGAGACTGAAGCTTTCTTT.

This clonotype was seen ten or more times. This chain connects TRBV29-1 to TRBJ1-1; D gene unclear. CDR3 length equals 12 residues. Germline CDR1 and CDR2: SQVTM and ANQGSEA. Here the CDR3 reads CRVHIEGTEAFF. The CDR3 DNA sequence: TGCAGAGTTCATATTGAGGGCACTGAAGCTTTCTTT.

This chain links TRBV28 with TRBJ2-7, with D perhaps TRBD2 (5 bases). The CDR3 contains 13 residues. Germline loops: CDR1 MDHEN, CDR2 SYDVKM. With 4 bases removed from V and 6 bases from J, the gap between germline ends came to 13 bases. The DNA for the CDR3 is TGTGCCAGCAGTTCGCCAACACTAGGCGAGCAGTACTTC. The encoded protein is CASSSPTLGEQYF.

Many counts were recorded for this clonotype. This rearrangement joins TRBV19 to TRBJ2-7; 7 bases align to TRBD1. The CDR3 totals 14 residues. The V segment lost 5 bases and the J segment 5 bases; nucleotides outside the gene matches: 9. Germline CDR1 and CDR2: LNHDA and SQIVND (reference sequence). Here the CDR3 reads CASSGPGQTHEQYF. For the CDR3, the DNA is TGTGCCAGTAGTGGCCCGGGACAGACCCACGAGCAGTACTTC.

The chain carries TRBV7-8 and TRBJ2-7, with 7 bases that match TRBD1. Trimming removed 2 bases from V and 2 bases from J; junction bases left unmatched: 12. Germline CDR1 SGHVS, CDR2 FQNEAQ. The CDR3 is 17 residues long. CDR3 bases: TGTGCCAGCAGCTTAAACTACGTAGGGGACAGCCCCTACGAGCAGTACTTC. Protein: CASSLNYVGDSPYEQYF.

This sequence joins TRBV20-1 and TRBJ2-7, with D possibly called TRBD1 or TRBD2 (5 bases each). Per the germline V gene, CDR1 is DFQATT and CDR2 is SNEGSKA (reference sequence). This CDR3 contains 17 residues. The V end was cut by 6 bases, the J end by 6 bases, with 30 bases between. The CDR3 loop reads CSAPTPSQSGPSPEQYF. DNA for the CDR3: TGCAGTGCACCCACGCCCTCCCAATCGGGACCGTCTCCCGAGCAGTACTTC.

This clonotype was detected ten times or more. The chain has TRBV29-1 and TRBJ1-2, with 10 bases identical to TRBD1. Germline values: CDR1 SQVTM, CDR2 ANQGSEA. Unmatched junction bases numbered 18, after V lost 6 bases and J lost 5 bases. The CDR3 has 17 amino acids. The CDR3 coding sequence is TGCAGCGTCCCCCAACTGGGGACAGGGGTGAAGGAATATGGCTACACCTTC. Amino acid sequence: CSVPQLGTGVKEYGYTF.